Listed below are T cell receptor beta chains from one sample, sequenced in a study of CD8 T cells in ankylosing spondylitis. In TCRdb, the 5' RACE reads were re-called with MiXCR into one record per CDR3 protein. The sample lists around 890,000 distinct CDR3 sequences, roughly 12% occurring once. The sample comprised blood, either unsorted or a sorted T cell fraction (not recorded which). The receptors originated from a male donor with ankylosing spondylitis. The CDR3 runs from the conserved cysteine through the conserved F or W. The D gene is left open where the match is weak. Where a row states a size, it is once, few, many or the class of an expanded clone; other rows omit it.

V gene: TRBV10-3; D gene: TRBD1; J gene: TRBJ1-2; clone size: many; CDR3 DNA: TGTGCCATCAGTGTGGTTGCAGGGGGGGAAGGCTACACCTTC; CDR3 protein: CAISVVAGGEGYTF
V gene: TRBV20-1; D gene: TRBD2; J gene: TRBJ2-3; clone size: many; CDR3 DNA: TGCAGTGCTAGACAACTAGCGGGGGGAGATACGCAGTATTTT; CDR3 protein: CSARQLAGGDTQYF
V gene: TRBV12-3/TRBV12-4; D gene: -; J gene: TRBJ1-1; clone size: -; CDR3 DNA: TGTGCCAGCAGGAAGGAAGCCAGGGGACGGGACACTGAAGCTTTCTTT; CDR3 protein: CASRKEARGRDTEAFF
V gene: TRBV4-1; D gene: -; J gene: TRBJ2-7; clone size: -; CDR3 DNA: TGCGCCAGCAGCCATGGACAAAGAAGGGTCAGCTCCTACGAGCAGTACTTC; CDR3 protein: CASSHGQRRVSSYEQYF
V gene: TRBV20-1; D gene: -; J gene: TRBJ1-1; clone size: few; CDR3 DNA: TGCAGTGCTAGAGACCCCCTGGGGGGCGGCACTGAAGCTTTCTTT; CDR3 protein: CSARDPLGGGTEAFF
V gene: TRBV29-1; D gene: TRBD1; J gene: TRBJ2-3; clone size: few; CDR3 DNA: TGCAGCGTTCAGGGGGCCCGATCAGATACGCAGTATTTT; CDR3 protein: CSVQGARSDTQYF
V gene: TRBV11-1; D gene: -; J gene: TRBJ1-1; clone size: -; CDR3 DNA: TGTGCCAGCACTCGGGGGGCAGTGAGTACTGAAGCTTTCTTT; CDR3 protein: CASTRGAVSTEAFF
V gene: TRBV29-1; D gene: TRBD2; J gene: TRBJ2-5; clone size: many; CDR3 DNA: TGCAGCGTGTTGAAGGGAGGGGACCAAGAGACCCAGTACTTC; CDR3 protein: CSVLKGGDQETQYF
V gene: TRBV20-1; D gene: -; J gene: TRBJ1-3; clone size: many; CDR3 DNA: TGCAGTGCCGCTGGGGACGTCGCTGGAAACACCATATATTTT; CDR3 protein: CSAAGDVAGNTIYF
V gene: TRBV10-3; D gene: TRBD1; J gene: TRBJ1-2; clone size: -; CDR3 DNA: TGTGCCGGAAGACAGGGGACGACGGCTAACTATGGCTACACCTTC; CDR3 protein: CAGRQGTTANYGYTF
V gene: TRBV7-9; D gene: TRBD2; J gene: TRBJ2-1; clone size: few; CDR3 DNA: TGTGCCAGCAGCTTTCGGACTAGCGGGAACGATGAGCAGTTCTTC; CDR3 protein: CASSFRTSGNDEQFF
V gene: TRBV6-6; D gene: -; J gene: TRBJ1-5; clone size: many; CDR3 DNA: TGTGCCAGCAGGGATTATAGCAATCAGCCCCAGCATTTT; CDR3 protein: CASRDYSNQPQHF
V gene: TRBV12-3/TRBV12-4; D gene: TRBD1; J gene: TRBJ2-2; clone size: few; CDR3 DNA: TGTGCCAGCATTCCATCCCGGGACAGGGGCTTTAGCGGGGAGCTGTTTTTT; CDR3 protein: CASIPSRDRGFSGELFF
V gene: TRBV20-1; D gene: -; J gene: TRBJ2-1; clone size: few; CDR3 DNA: TGCAGTGCTAGAGATGGACACAACCATGAGCAGTTCTTC; CDR3 protein: CSARDGHNHEQFF
V gene: TRBV18; D gene: -; J gene: TRBJ2-7; clone size: few; CDR3 DNA: TGTGCCAGCTCAGCCCAGGACGGGGCGTACGAGCAGTACTTC; CDR3 protein: CASSAQDGAYEQYF
V gene: TRBV18; D gene: TRBD1; J gene: TRBJ2-1; clone size: few; CDR3 DNA: TGTGCCAGCTCACCACCTAAGAAAGACAGGGGCGCTTTCAATGAGCAGTTCTTC; CDR3 protein: CASSPPKKDRGAFNEQFF
V gene: TRBV20-1; D gene: TRBD2; J gene: TRBJ2-7; clone size: many; CDR3 DNA: TGCAGTGCCTTCGACCTAGGGACTAGCGGGTCCTCCGCCTACGAGCAGTACTTC; CDR3 protein: CSAFDLGTSGSSAYEQYF
V gene: TRBV5-1; D gene: -; J gene: TRBJ2-7; clone size: few; CDR3 DNA: TGCGCCAGCGAGGACGGGGCTTCCTACGAGCAGTACTTC; CDR3 protein: CASEDGASYEQYF
V gene: TRBV20-1; D gene: -; J gene: TRBJ1-5; clone size: few; CDR3 DNA: TGCAGTGCCGCGACAGGAGGTCAGCCCCAGCATTTT; CDR3 protein: CSAATGGQPQHF
V gene: TRBV7-9; D gene: TRBD1; J gene: TRBJ1-6; clone size: -; CDR3 DNA: TGTGCCAGCAGCTCAGAAACAGGGGGGTGGAATTCACCCCTCCACTTT; CDR3 protein: CASSSETGGWNSPLHF
V gene: TRBV20-1; D gene: -; J gene: TRBJ1-5; clone size: -; CDR3 DNA: TGCAGTGCTAGAGATAAATACCCAGGAGGTAGCAATCAGCCCCAGCATTTT; CDR3 protein: CSARDKYPGGSNQPQHF
V gene: TRBV29-1; D gene: -; J gene: TRBJ2-7; clone size: few; CDR3 DNA: TGCAGCGTTGAAGAGTGGGCAGGGGTAGAGCAGTACTTC; CDR3 protein: CSVEEWAGVEQYF
V gene: TRBV20-1; D gene: TRBD1; J gene: TRBJ2-1; clone size: -; CDR3 DNA: TGCAGTGCTAACCCGGGACAGGGGTCCTACAATGAGCAGTTCTTC; CDR3 protein: CSANPGQGSYNEQFF
V gene: TRBV7-9; D gene: TRBD2; J gene: TRBJ2-7; clone size: few; CDR3 DNA: TGTGCCAGCAGCTCCGGACTAGCGGGAGGACCGATCTACGAGCAGTACTTC; CDR3 protein: CASSSGLAGGPIYEQYF
V gene: TRBV6-1; D gene: TRBD1; J gene: TRBJ2-7; clone size: -; CDR3 DNA: TGTGCCAGCAGGCGACAGGGGAGCCCCTACGAGCAGTACTTC; CDR3 protein: CASRRQGSPYEQYF
V gene: TRBV20-1; D gene: -; J gene: TRBJ2-3; clone size: few; CDR3 DNA: TGCAGTGCTCCCTGGGAAAGCACAGATACGCAGTATTTT; CDR3 protein: CSAPWESTDTQYF
V gene: TRBV11-2; D gene: -; J gene: TRBJ2-5; clone size: few; CDR3 DNA: TGTGCCAGCAGCTTATTACACGGGAACTCCGGGGCGAAGGGTAAAGAGACCCAGTACTTC; CDR3 protein: CASSLLHGNSGAKGKETQYF
V gene: TRBV7-2; D gene: -; J gene: TRBJ2-2; clone size: -; CDR3 DNA: TGTGCCAGCAGGGCGGAGAACACCGGGGAGCTGTTTTTT; CDR3 protein: CASRAENTGELFF
V gene: TRBV10-3; D gene: TRBD1; J gene: TRBJ1-4; clone size: -; CDR3 DNA: TGTGCCATCAGTGTGCAGGGGGCGGAGGAAAAACTGTTTTTT; CDR3 protein: CAISVQGAEEKLFF
V gene: TRBV4-2; D gene: -; J gene: TRBJ1-5; clone size: -; CDR3 DNA: TGTGCCAGCAGCCTAATAGGGAACAGCGCTCCGCATTTT; CDR3 protein: CASSLIGNSAPHF
V gene: TRBV12-3/TRBV12-4; D gene: -; J gene: TRBJ2-2; clone size: many; CDR3 DNA: TGTGCCAGCAGTCCCAGGGGCTTGAACACCGGGGAGCTGTTTTTT; CDR3 protein: CASSPRGLNTGELFF
V gene: TRBV4-2; D gene: TRBD2; J gene: TRBJ2-1; clone size: -; CDR3 DNA: TGTGCCAGCAGCCAAGACGGCGCTAGCGGGAGGGCAGGCTGGCAGTTCTTC; CDR3 protein: CASSQDGASGRAGWQFF
V gene: TRBV23-1; D gene: TRBD2; J gene: TRBJ2-1; clone size: few; CDR3 DNA: TGCGCCAGCAGTCACCCCGGGGCTTTAGCGGGAGAAGGTGCCGATGAGCAGTTCTTC; CDR3 protein: CASSHPGALAGEGADEQFF
V gene: TRBV5-1; D gene: -; J gene: TRBJ2-2; clone size: many; CDR3 DNA: TGCGCCAGCAGCTTGGGAATTAGTATCCGGACCGGGGAGCTGTTTTTT; CDR3 protein: CASSLGISIRTGELFF
V gene: TRBV20-1; D gene: -; J gene: TRBJ1-1; clone size: few; CDR3 DNA: TGCAGTGCTAGCGCGGGGCCATTTAACACTGAAGCTTTCTTT; CDR3 protein: CSASAGPFNTEAFF